The 20 T cell receptor beta chains in this list originate from one sample, sequenced in a study of blood T cells in healthy people across ages. The use of a sample-barcoded 5' primer and a J-beta primer mix characterized a second PCR of roughly 7 to 12 cycles. TCRdb reprocessed the 5' RACE reads via MiXCR and lists one record per CDR3 protein. The sample shows hundreds of thousands of distinct CDR3 sequences, 32% of them seen only once. The sequencing input was blood. These receptors all stem from a woman older than 75 in good health.

This clonotype was counted only a few times. The chain uses TRBV28 and TRBJ2-2; D is uncertain. Germline V gene data show CDR1 as MDHEN and CDR2 as SYDVKM. The CDR3 loop spans 15 amino acids. The CDR3 nucleotides read TGTGCTCATTCTAAATGGAGACAGAACACCGGGGAGCTGTTTTTT. This gives the protein CAHSKWRQNTGELFF.

The chain couples TRBV20-1 to TRBJ2-2; 10 nucleotides line up with TRBD2. Germline values: CDR1 DFQATT, CDR2 SNEGSKA (reference sequence). The trim removed 2 bases at V and 2 bases at J, leaving 8 bases unmatched. The CDR3 has 17 residues. CDR3 sequence: CSARWLAGDLNTGELFF. CDR3 in DNA: TGCAGTGCTAGATGGCTAGCGGGGGACCTCAACACCGGGGAGCTGTTTTTT.

This clonotype was detected ten times or more. This sequence joins TRBV20-1 and TRBJ2-1; 10 nucleotides agree with TRBD2. Germline assignment: CDR1 DFQATT and CDR2 SNEGSKA (reference sequence). Unmatched junction bases numbered 3, after V lost 4 bases and J lost 3 bases. The CDR3 contains 14 residues. CDR3 in DNA: TGCAGTGCTAAAACTAGCGGGGTCTACAATGAGCAGTTCTTC. Translation gives CSAKTSGVYNEQFF.

To note about this clonotype: At one end the junction does not follow the germline gene, possibly because of a read error. The J gene is TRBJ2-7, the V gene TRBV5-1; D is perhaps TRBD2 (5 bases). The germline V gene has CDR1 SGHRS and CDR2 YFSETQ. The CDR3 length is 13 residues. The CDR3 DNA follows: TGCGCCAGCAGTTTGGGGATGAGGGCGGAGCAGTACTTC. Protein: CASSLGMRAEQYF.

Of note for this clonotype: With a much larger clone just one base away, this may be a read error. The chain uses TRBV20-1 and TRBJ2-5; D is possibly TRBD1 or TRBD2 (5 bases each). The V end lost 7 bases, the J end lost 11 bases, and 23 bases lay between the germline ends. Germline V gene lookup returns CDR1 DFQATT and CDR2 SNEGSKA (reference sequence). This CDR3 has 13 residues. CDR3 protein: CSVKSPGRALQYF. CDR3 DNA sequence: TGCAGTGTCAAGAGCCCGGGACGAGCTCTTCAGTACTTC.

This clonotype was found many times. V gene TRBV12-3 or TRBV12-4 combines with J gene TRBJ2-4, with D possibly matching TRBD1 (5 bases). V was trimmed by 8 bases and J by 8 bases, leaving 16 bases between them. The CDR3 is 13 amino acids. The DNA for the CDR3 is TGTGCCAGCCGTATAGGGATAGGGGACATTCAGTACTTC. Its protein product is CASRIGIGDIQYF.

There are many counts of this clonotype. V gene TRBV12-5 combines with J gene TRBJ2-7; TRBD1 or TRBD2 may be the D gene (5 bases each). The V gene lost 0 bases and the J gene lost 6 bases, with 6 bases spanning the gap. Germline assignment: CDR1 LGHNT and CDR2 FRNRAP. This CDR3 has 12 residues. CDR3 nucleotide sequence: TGTGCTAGTGGTTTGGTTGGGGGCGAGCAGTACTTC. This encodes CASGLVGGEQYF.

This clonotype turned up a few times. The chain links TRBV20-1 to TRBJ1-4; TRBD1 aligns across 7 bases. The germline V gene has CDR1 DFQATT and CDR2 SNEGSKA (reference sequence). The CDR3 loop spans 14 amino acids. The CDR3 nucleotides are TGCGGGCTGCAGGGGGTGGACCCTAATGAAAAACTGTTTTTT. Protein sequence: CGLQGVDPNEKLFF.

Regarding this clonotype: Compared with germline, one end of the junction differs, possibly owing to a read error. The gene calls are TRBV6-5 and TRBJ1-1; 7 bases line up with TRBD1. The CDR3 consists of 16 residues. CDR1 is MNHEY, CDR2 SVGAGI, per germline. The CDR3 loop reads CASSPDREMWNAEAFF. The CDR3 bases are TGTGCCAGCAGCCCCGACAGGGAAATGTGGAACGCTGAAGCTTTCTTT.

This chain connects TRBV10-3 to TRBJ2-6; 11 bases match TRBD2. The germline CDR1 and CDR2 sequences are ENHRY and SYGVKD. The CDR3 sequence is 18 residues long. V lost 2 bases to trimming and J lost 1 base; unmatched junction nucleotides: 4. This chain's CDR3 is CAISERSSGGSGANVLTF. The CDR3 nucleotides read TGTGCCATCAGTGAGCGGTCTAGCGGGGGGTCTGGGGCCAACGTCCTGACTTTC.

This clonotype was seen ten or more times. The chain carries TRBV11-1 and TRBJ2-5; D may be TRBD1 (5 bases). The V gene lost 8 bases and the J gene lost 5 bases, with 15 bases spanning the gap. The CDR3 spans 13 residues. CDR1 and CDR2 from the germline V gene are SGHAT and FQDESV (reference sequence). The DNA of the CDR3 is TGTGCCAGCGGATCCATAGGGGTGGAGACCCAGTACTTC. Protein product: CASGSIGVETQYF.

This clonotype was found many times. The chain carries TRBV20-1 and TRBJ2-7; 9 bases map to TRBD2. Trimming cost V 5 bases and J 3 bases; bases outside gene matches: 11. Per germline, CDR1 DFQATT and CDR2 SNEGSKA (reference sequence). The CDR3 runs to 15 residues. The CDR3 region is CSARSLAGARYEQYF. CDR3 sequence (DNA): TGCAGTGCTCGGTCATTAGCGGGGGCGCGCTACGAGCAGTACTTC.

Only a few counts were recorded for this clonotype. The chain carries TRBV5-1 and TRBJ1-6; 7 bases line up with TRBD1. The CDR3 extends over 14 amino acids. CDR1 and CDR2 from the germline V gene are SGHRS and YFSETQ. V dropped 3 bases and J dropped 7; count of bases not matched to a gene: 4. The CDR3 nucleotides read TGCGCCAGCAGCTCGGAGACAGGGAATTCACCCCTCCACTTT. Its protein product is CASSSETGNSPLHF.

This clonotype was recorded many times. The chain employs TRBV7-9 and TRBJ2-7, with D hard to call. Germline CDR1 is SEHNR and CDR2 is FQNEAQ (reference sequence). The CDR3 is made up of 12 amino acids. The V end was cut by 3 bases, the J end by 3 bases, with 6 bases between. In DNA, the CDR3 is TGTGCCAGCAGCTTCGGGCTCTACGAGCAGTACTTC. Amino acids: CASSFGLYEQYF. Full variable domain (missing parts from reference TRBV7-9 and TRBJ2-7): DTGVSQNPRHKITKRGQNVTFRCDPISEHNRLYWYRQTLGQGPEFLTYFQNEAQLEKSRLLSDRFSAERPKGSFSTLEIQRTEQGDSAMYLCASSFGLYEQYFGPGTRLTVT.

In this sample, this clonotype turned up many times. The rearrangement uses TRBV7-9 and TRBJ2-2; 7 bases agree with TRBD1. Germline V CDR1 and CDR2: SEHNR, FQNEAQ (reference sequence). Trimming cost V 2 bases and J 0 bases; bases outside gene matches: 9. This CDR3 contains 18 residues. CDR3 coding DNA: TGTGCCAGCAGCTTACGAAAGTTTGGGACAGCGAACACCGGGGAGCTGTTTTTT. Its translation is CASSLRKFGTANTGELFF.

This clonotype has at least ten counts. The V gene is TRBV28, the J gene TRBJ2-7, with unresolved D. The length of the CDR3 is 11 residues. Germline assignment: CDR1 MDHEN and CDR2 SYDVKM. V was shortened by 5 bases and J by 7 bases, with 9 bases between the two germline ends. The chain's CDR3 is CASSQLGEQYF. The CDR3 nucleotides are TGTGCCAGCAGTCAACTTGGGGAGCAGTACTTC.

The gene calls are TRBV20-1 and TRBJ2-7; TRBD2 is a possible D gene (6 bases). This CDR3 has 14 amino acids. From germline, CDR1 is DFQATT and CDR2 SNEGSKA (reference sequence). V was cut by 5 bases and J by 4 bases, with 18 bases left in between. Here the CDR3 DNA reads TGCAGTGCTTCCCCCTCTAGCGAGGAATACGAGCAGTACTTC. The encoded protein is CSASPSSEEYEQYF.

The chain is built from TRBV9 and TRBJ1-4, with D unclear. Trimming removed 0 bases from V and 0 bases from J, with 6 bases in between. From germline, CDR1 is SGDLS and CDR2 YYNGEE. There are 15 residues in the CDR3. CDR3 loop: CASSVEGATNEKLFF. The CDR3 bases are TGTGCCAGCAGCGTAGAAGGCGCAACTAATGAAAAACTGTTTTTT.

This clonotype was recorded many times. The chain employs TRBV14 and TRBJ2-1, with TRBD2 matching over 11 bases. This CDR3 spans 17 amino acids. Germline CDR1 SGHDN, CDR2 FVKESK. Unmatched junction bases numbered 8, after V lost 4 bases and J lost 3 bases. CDR3: CASSPHLAGGHYNEQFF. Here the CDR3 DNA reads TGTGCCAGCAGCCCTCATCTAGCGGGGGGACACTACAATGAGCAGTTCTTC. Using reference TRBV14 and TRBJ2-1 for the parts outside the CDR3, the full variable domain is EAGVTQFPSHSVIEKGQTVTLRCDPISGHDNLYWYRRVMGKEIKFLLHFVKESKQDESGMPNNRFLAERTGGTYSTLKVQPAELEDSGVYFCASSPHLAGGHYNEQFFGPGTRLTVL.

This clonotype appeared a single time. The chain joins TRBV27 to TRBJ1-2; D unclear. Germline CDR1 and CDR2: MNHEY and SMNVEV (reference sequence). Between the trimmed V and J ends, which lost 5 bases and 14 bases, there was a span of 21 bases. The CDR3 is made up of 13 amino acids. The CDR3 nucleotides read TGTGCCAGCAGTCCCACTGGGGTGGCCTTTAATACCTTC. It is translated as CASSPTGVAFNTF.